This T cell receptor (beta chain) was sequenced during a study of cytomegalovirus exposure and HLA in healthy donors. Notes on the study in general: Cytomegalovirus status, reportedly, was diagnosed with high specificity and sensitivity by the classifier. Most TCRs appeared rarely, but some public TCRs recurred in many donors. Among the CMV-associated chains, a few were confirmed in vitro as specific for CMV antigens.

V lost 3 bases and J lost 6; bases outside the gene matches: 11. Germline CDR1 is LNHNV and CDR2 is YYDKDF (reference sequence). The CDR3 loop spans 16 amino acids. Repertoires were generated with immunoSEQ multiplex PCR, while TCRdb's copy carries only in-frame clones and drops some. This table has under 200,000 clones, 75% to 90% appearing once. In regard to this clone: Its antigen is still unknown.

The donors were members of the validation cohort comprising 100 to 150 subjects, separate from the roughly 680-subject first cohort. The clonotype originates from a woman between 18 and 30 years old in good health and CMV-seronegative. The specimen was PBMCs. V and J are TRBV15 and TRBJ2-7, with 10 bases matching TRBD1. CDR3: CATSSSVLGQGVEQYF. The CDR3 DNA reads as TGTGCCACCAGCAGCTCTGTCCTTGGACAGGGGGTCGAGCAGTACTTC. Complete variable domain (other parts from reference TRBV15 and TRBJ2-7): DAMVIQNPRYQVTQFGKPVTLSCSQTLNHNVMYWYQQKSSQAPKLLFHYYDKDFNNEADTPDNFQSRRPNTSFCFLDIRSPGLGDTAMYLCATSSSVLGQGVEQYFGPGTRLTVT.